The rows below give T cell receptor beta chains drawn from one sample of a study of tumor and adjacent non-tumor tissue in lung cancer. TCRdb recomputed calls from the multiplex PCR reads with MiXCR, one row per CDR3 protein. The profile shows 60,000 to 95,000 distinct CDR3 sequences, around four fifths of them singletons. Sequenced material: lung tumor tissue. Every receptor here comes from a woman between 45 and 60 years old with non-small cell lung cancer. Both conserved end residues are trimmed from each CDR3.

V: TRBV19
J: TRBJ1-1
CDR3: ASSRLPGGADYTEAF

V: TRBV12-3/TRBV12-4
J: TRBJ2-2
CDR3: ASNLGVTGELF

V: TRBV5-6
J: TRBJ2-1
CDR3: VSSSHNEQF

V: TRBV30
J: TRBJ1-1
CDR3: AWSVRNTEAF

V: TRBV6-6
J: TRBJ2-1
CDR3: TSSYHRGASFNEQF

V: TRBV11-2
J: TRBJ2-7
CDR3: ASRLDSVSYVQY

V: TRBV29-1
J: TRBJ2-1
CDR3: SVEDHVGWSSYNEQF

V: TRBV10-2
J: TRBJ2-7
CDR3: ASDTGGSRYEQY

V: TRBV7-9
J: TRBJ2-3
CDR3: ASSLLRGGRGDTQY

V: TRBV4-2
J: TRBJ1-1
CDR3: ASCHEEGIGTEAF

V: TRBV6-5
J: TRBJ2-2
CDR3: ASKGIGLGFGELF